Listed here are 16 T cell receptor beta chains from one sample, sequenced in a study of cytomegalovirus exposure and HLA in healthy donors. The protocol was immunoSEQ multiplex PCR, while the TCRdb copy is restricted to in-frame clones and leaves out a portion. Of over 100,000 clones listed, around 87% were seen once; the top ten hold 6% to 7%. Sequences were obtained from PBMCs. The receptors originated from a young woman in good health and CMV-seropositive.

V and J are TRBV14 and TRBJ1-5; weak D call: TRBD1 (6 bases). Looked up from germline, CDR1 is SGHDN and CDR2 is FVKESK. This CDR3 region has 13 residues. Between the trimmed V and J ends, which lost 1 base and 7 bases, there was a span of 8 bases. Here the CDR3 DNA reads TGTGCCAGCAGCCAAGCGGGGGGCCAGCCCCAGCATTTT. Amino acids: CASSQAGGQPQHF.

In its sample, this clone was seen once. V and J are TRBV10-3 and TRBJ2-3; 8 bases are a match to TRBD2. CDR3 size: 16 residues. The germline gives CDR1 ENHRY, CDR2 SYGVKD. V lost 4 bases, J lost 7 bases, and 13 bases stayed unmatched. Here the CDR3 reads CAISGGTSSTENTQYF. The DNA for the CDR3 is TGTGCCATCAGTGGCGGGACTAGTTCTACCGAAAATACGCAGTATTTT.

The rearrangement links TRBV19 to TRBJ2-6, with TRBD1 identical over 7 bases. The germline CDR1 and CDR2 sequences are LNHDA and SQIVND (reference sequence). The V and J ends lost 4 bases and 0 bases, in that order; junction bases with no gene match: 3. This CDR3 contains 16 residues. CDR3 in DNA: TGTGCCAGTAGTAGGGACAGATCCTCTGGGGCCAACGTCCTGACTTTC. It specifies CASSRDRSSGANVLTF.

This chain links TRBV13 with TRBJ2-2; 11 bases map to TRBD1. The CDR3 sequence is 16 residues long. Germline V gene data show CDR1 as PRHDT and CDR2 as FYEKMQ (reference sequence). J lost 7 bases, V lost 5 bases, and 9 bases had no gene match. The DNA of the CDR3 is TGTGCCAGCAGCAGGATGAGGACAGGGGGCCTCGGGGAGCTGTTTTTT. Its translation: CASSRMRTGGLGELFF.

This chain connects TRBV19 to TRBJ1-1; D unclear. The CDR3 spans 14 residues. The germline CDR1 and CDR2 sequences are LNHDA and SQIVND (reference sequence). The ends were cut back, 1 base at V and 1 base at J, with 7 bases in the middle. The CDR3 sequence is CASSIGSRNTEAFF. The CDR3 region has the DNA TGTGCCAGTAGTATAGGTTCCAGGAACACTGAAGCTTTCTTT.

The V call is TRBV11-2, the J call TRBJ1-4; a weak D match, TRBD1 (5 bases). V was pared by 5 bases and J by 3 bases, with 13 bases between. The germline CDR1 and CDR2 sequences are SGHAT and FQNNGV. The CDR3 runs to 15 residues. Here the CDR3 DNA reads TGTGCCAGCAGCGCCAGACAGAGTCCTAATGAAAAACTGTTTTTT. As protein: CASSARQSPNEKLFF.

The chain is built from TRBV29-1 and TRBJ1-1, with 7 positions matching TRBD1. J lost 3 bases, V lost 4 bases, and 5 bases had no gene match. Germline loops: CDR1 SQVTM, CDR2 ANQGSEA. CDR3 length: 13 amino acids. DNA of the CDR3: TGCAGCGTTGGGGGCAGGGGGTACACTGAAGCTTTCTTT. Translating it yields CSVGGRGYTEAFF.

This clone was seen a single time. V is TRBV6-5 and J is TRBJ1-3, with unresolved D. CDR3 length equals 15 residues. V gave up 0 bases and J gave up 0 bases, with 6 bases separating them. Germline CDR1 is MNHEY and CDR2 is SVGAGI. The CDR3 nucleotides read TGTGCCAGCAGTTACTCGATCGGCTCTGGAAACACCATATATTTT. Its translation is CASSYSIGSGNTIYF.

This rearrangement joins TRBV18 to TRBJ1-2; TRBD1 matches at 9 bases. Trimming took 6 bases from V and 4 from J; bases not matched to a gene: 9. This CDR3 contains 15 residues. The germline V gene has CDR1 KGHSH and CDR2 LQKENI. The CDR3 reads CASSLIPGQGYGYTF. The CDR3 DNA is TGTGCCAGCTCGCTAATCCCGGGACAGGGCTATGGCTACACCTTC. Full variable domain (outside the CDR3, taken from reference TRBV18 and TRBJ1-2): NAGVMQNPRHLVRRRGQEARLRCSPMKGHSHVYWYRQLPEEGLKFMVYLQKENIIDESGMPKERFSAEFPKEGPSILRIQQVVRGDSAAYFCASSLIPGQGYGYTFGSGTRLTVV.

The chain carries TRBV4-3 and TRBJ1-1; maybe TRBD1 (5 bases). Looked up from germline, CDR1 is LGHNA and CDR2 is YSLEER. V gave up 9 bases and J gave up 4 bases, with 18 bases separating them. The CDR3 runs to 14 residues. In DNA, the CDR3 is TGCGCCAGTCGGGAGGGTCGGGGGATCACTGAAGCTTTCTTT. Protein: CASREGRGITEAFF.

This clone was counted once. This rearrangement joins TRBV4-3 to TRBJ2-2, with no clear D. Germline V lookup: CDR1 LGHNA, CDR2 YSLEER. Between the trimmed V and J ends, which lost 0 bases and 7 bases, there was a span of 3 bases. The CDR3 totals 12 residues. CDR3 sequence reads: CASSQDYGELFF. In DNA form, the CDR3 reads TGCGCCAGCAGCCAAGATTACGGGGAGCTGTTTTTT.

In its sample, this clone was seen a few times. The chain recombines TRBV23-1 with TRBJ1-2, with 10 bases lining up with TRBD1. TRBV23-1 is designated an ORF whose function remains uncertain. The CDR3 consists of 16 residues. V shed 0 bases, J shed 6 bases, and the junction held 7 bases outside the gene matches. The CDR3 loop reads CASSQSGQGHLHGYTF. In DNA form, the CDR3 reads TGCGCCAGCAGTCAATCGGGACAGGGGCATCTCCATGGCTACACCTTC.

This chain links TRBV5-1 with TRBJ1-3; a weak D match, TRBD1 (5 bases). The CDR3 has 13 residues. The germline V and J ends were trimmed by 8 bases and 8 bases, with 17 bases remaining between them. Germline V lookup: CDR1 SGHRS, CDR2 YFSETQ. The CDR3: CARMLGGTDTIYF. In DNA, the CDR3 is TGCGCCAGGATGCTCGGAGGGACGGACACCATATATTTT. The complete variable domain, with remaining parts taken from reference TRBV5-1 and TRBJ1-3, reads KAGVTQTPRYLIKTRGQQVTLSCSPISGHRSVSWYQQTPGQGLQFLFEYFSETQRNKGNFPGRFSGRQFSNSRSEMNVSTLELGDSALYLCARMLGGTDTIYFGEGSWLTVV.

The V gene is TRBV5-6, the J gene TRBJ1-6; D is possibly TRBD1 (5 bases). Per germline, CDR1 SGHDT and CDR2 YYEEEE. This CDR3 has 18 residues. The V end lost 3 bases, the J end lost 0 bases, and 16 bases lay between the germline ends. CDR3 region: CASSSDGHLSSYNSPLHF. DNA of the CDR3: TGTGCCAGCAGCTCCGATGGACACCTGAGCTCCTATAATTCACCCCTCCACTTT. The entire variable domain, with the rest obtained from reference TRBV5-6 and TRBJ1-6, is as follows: DAGVTQSPTHLIKTRGQQVTLRCSPKSGHDTVSWYQQALGQGPQFIFQYYEEEERQRGNFPDRFSGHQFPNYSSELNVNALLLGDSALYLCASSSDGHLSSYNSPLHFGNGTRLTVT.

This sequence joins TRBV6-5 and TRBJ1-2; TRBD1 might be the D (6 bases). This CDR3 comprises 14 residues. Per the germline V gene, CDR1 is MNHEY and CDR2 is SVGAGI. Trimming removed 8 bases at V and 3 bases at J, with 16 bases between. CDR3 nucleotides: TGTGCCAGCCGCGGGGGGGGCGGCCACTATGGCTACACCTTC. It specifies CASRGGGGHYGYTF.

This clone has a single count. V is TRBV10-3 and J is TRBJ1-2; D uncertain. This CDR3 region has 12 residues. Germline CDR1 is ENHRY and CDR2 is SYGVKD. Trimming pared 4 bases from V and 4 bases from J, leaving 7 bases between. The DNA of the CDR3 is TGTGCCATCAGTGCGCACAGCTATGGCTACACCTTC. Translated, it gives CAISAHSYGYTF.